The present T cell receptor beta chain was sequenced within a study of shared clonotypes between healthy human individuals. Study findings and constraints: Depth of sequencing was expected to influence donor clonotype sharing.

Looked up from germline, CDR1 is LNHDA and CDR2 is SQIVND (reference sequence). The CDR3 length is 14 residues. V lost 2 bases, J lost 3 bases, and 11 bases lay in between. With regard to this clone: Its antigen is still unknown. Other nucleotide sequences from this sample produce the same CDR3.

The assay was immunoSEQ multiplex PCR, and TCRdb's table has in-frame clones only and misses some. The repertoire consists of 600,000 to 800,000 clones, with approximately 77% occurring once and the leading ten covering over 1.5%. This clonotype was sampled from a woman aged 25 to 45 in good health. The sample taken for sequencing was memory CD4+ T cells sorted from blood. Subset given: CD45RA-negative fraction. J is TRBJ2-7 and V is TRBV19, with a weak D call TRBD2 (5 bases). CDR3 coding DNA: TGTGCCAGTAGTATAACCCCGGGAAGCTACGAGCAGTACTTC. It encodes CASSITPGSYEQYF.